The entry that follows covers one T cell receptor (beta chain) sequence. Measured with immunoSEQ multiplex PCR; TCRdb has only the in-frame clones, and not every one. The repertoire includes fewer than 85,000 clones, approximately 80% of them detected once, and 6.5% to 7.5% sits in the top ten. The CDR3 is 15 amino acids. The V gene lost 9 bases and the J gene lost 7 bases, with 24 bases spanning the gap. Germline V gives CDR1 ENHRY, CDR2 SYGVKD. The entry originates in a study of blood T cell repertoires in COVID-19. Study-level background: PBMCs, B-cell-depleted T cells, or T cells provided the cDNA or gDNA that made up the material.

Seattle participants joined during active infection and were tracked over time. The TCR comes from a man aged 25-40 years with COVID-19, enrolled during active disease. The sample was peripheral blood. The rearrangement uses TRBV10-3 and TRBJ2-5; D perhaps matches TRBD1 (7 bases). The CDR3 sequence: CAITRGTDRSGTQYF. Written as DNA, the CDR3 is TGTGCCATTACCCGGGGGACAGACCGAAGCGGGACCCAGTACTTC.